The T cell receptor (beta chain) under discussion was sequenced for a study of blood T cell repertoires in COVID-19. Study information: Acute-phase and convalescent COVID-19 samples originated in the United States, Italy and Spain. T cells, B-cell-depleted T cells, or PBMCs supplied cDNA or gDNA.

The CDR3 contains 16 residues. Germline loops: CDR1 LGHNT, CDR2 FRNRAP. V was pared by 0 bases and J by 6 bases, with 16 bases between. Authors' methods: Amplification of reference gene primers was used by the study to estimate nucleated cell counts. Some clones are missing from TCRdb's copy, which holds only in-frame ones; the method was immunoSEQ multiplex PCR. The V and J calls and clone size are taken from that table; D and trimming were inferred from the DNA. Among approximately 210,000 clones listed, roughly 90% were seen once. The chain combines TRBV12-5 with TRBJ2-3; maybe TRBD1 (6 bases). The sample comprised PBMCs or T cells enriched from blood (not recorded which). The sequence derives from a woman younger than 35 who had recovered from COVID-19. CDR3 residues: CASGLVLGRGGDTQYF. The CDR3 DNA reads as TGTGCTAGTGGTTTGGTACTGGGCAGGGGCGGCGATACGCAGTATTTT.